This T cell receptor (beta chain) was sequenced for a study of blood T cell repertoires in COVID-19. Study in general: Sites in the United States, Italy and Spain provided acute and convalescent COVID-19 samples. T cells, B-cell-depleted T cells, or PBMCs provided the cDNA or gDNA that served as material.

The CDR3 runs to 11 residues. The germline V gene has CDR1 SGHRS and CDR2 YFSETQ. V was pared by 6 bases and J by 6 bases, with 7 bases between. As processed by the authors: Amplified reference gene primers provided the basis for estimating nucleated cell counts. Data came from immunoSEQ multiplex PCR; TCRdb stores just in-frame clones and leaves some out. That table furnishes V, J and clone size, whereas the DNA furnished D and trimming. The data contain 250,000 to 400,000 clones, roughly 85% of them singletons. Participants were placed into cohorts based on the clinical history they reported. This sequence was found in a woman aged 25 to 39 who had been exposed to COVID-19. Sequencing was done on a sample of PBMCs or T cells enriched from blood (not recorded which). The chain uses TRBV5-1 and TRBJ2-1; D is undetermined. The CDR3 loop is CASTEANEQFF. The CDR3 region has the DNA TGCGCCAGCACCGAAGCCAATGAGCAGTTCTTC. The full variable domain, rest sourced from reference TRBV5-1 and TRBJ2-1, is KAGVTQTPRYLIKTRGQQVTLSCSPISGHRSVSWYQQTPGQGLQFLFEYFSETQRNKGNFPGRFSGRQFSNSRSEMNVSTLELGDSALYLCASTEANEQFFGPGTRLTVL.